This paragraph reports one T cell receptor (beta chain). This entry comes from a study of blood T cell repertoires in COVID-19. Study information: Both acute and convalescent COVID-19 samples were obtained from the United States, Italy and Spain.

The table came from immunoSEQ multiplex PCR; TCRdb's copy has only in-frame clones and leaves some out. In the table there are about 200,000 clones, 86% of which are singletons. CDR1 and CDR2 from the germline V gene are SNHLY and FYNNEI. V dropped 7 bases and J dropped 4; count of bases not matched to a gene: 4. The CDR3 is made up of 14 amino acids. The source is a woman aged 65 to 85 with acute or convalescent COVID-19. The rearrangement joins TRBV2 to TRBJ1-2; TRBD1 matches at 12 bases. Sequenced input: peripheral blood. This CDR3 reads CASTGQGAVYGYTF. The CDR3 DNA is TGTGCCAGCACGGGACAGGGGGCAGTCTATGGCTACACCTTC.